The 9 T cell receptor beta chains below come from one sample, sequenced in a study of T cell responses to AZD1222 COVID-19 vaccine (dated by TCRdb to the early 2020s). The sample's time point label is to be understood as: about 28 days (+/-7) after the second vaccine dose. Library construction relied on the immunoSEQ multiplex PCR assay. Held by TCRdb, this immuneACCESS table contains in-frame sequences only and omits some clones. Under half of the omission traces to an unresolved V gene where checked; the cause of the rest is unknown. The sample data list more than 120,000 clones, and approximately 90% of these were observed just once. The ten largest make up roughly 1.5% of the sample. Specimen: peripheral blood, collected 28 days after the second AZD1222 dose. The receptors derive from an adult who received the AZD1222 COVID-19 vaccine.

The chain uses TRBV19 and TRBJ1-1, with no clear D. The CDR3 loop spans 13 amino acids. Between the trimmed V and J ends, which lost 5 bases and 0 bases, there was a span of 7 bases. Germline V gives CDR1 LNHDA, CDR2 SQIVND (reference sequence). The CDR3 loop is CASSLSMNTEAFF. CDR3 nucleotide sequence: TGTGCCAGTAGTCTAAGCATGAACACTGAAGCTTTCTTT.

The genes are TRBV3-1 (or the pseudogene TRBV3-2) and TRBJ1-2; D gene ambiguous. Germline V gives CDR1 LGHDT, CDR2 YNNKEL (reference sequence). The CDR3 sequence is 13 residues long. V dropped 0 bases and J dropped 2 bases, with 4 bases sitting between them. This chain's CDR3 is CASSQDANYGYTF. In DNA, the CDR3 is TGTGCCAGCAGCCAAGATGCGAACTATGGCTACACCTTC.

The rearrangement uses TRBV12-3 or TRBV12-4 and TRBJ1-4, with 8 bases aligning to TRBD1. The V and J ends lost 8 bases and 8 bases, in that order; junction bases with no gene match: 7. The CDR3 spans 13 residues. The CDR3 region is CASLQGGNEKLFF. CDR3 sequence (DNA): TGTGCCAGCTTACAGGGGGGAAACGAAAAACTGTTTTTT.

This clone was seen a single time. The V call is TRBV21-1, the J call TRBJ1-3. TRBV21-1 is described as a pseudogene. The CDR3 length is 15 residues. CDR3 protein: CASSKSGHNGNTIYF. For the CDR3, the DNA is TGTGCCAGCAGCAAATCCGGCCACAATGGAAACACCATATATTTT.

The chain links TRBV19 to TRBJ1-4; 7 bases agree with TRBD1. The CDR3 covers 14 residues. V shed 4 bases and J 1 base; nucleotides not matched to a gene: 0. Germline assignment: CDR1 LNHDA and CDR2 SQIVND (reference sequence). CDR3 sequence: CASSTGGTNEKLFF. CDR3 DNA sequence: TGTGCCAGTAGTACAGGGGGAACTAATGAAAAACTGTTTTTT.

This chain connects TRBV30 to TRBJ1-6; D is ambiguous. Trimming removed 0 bases from V and 7 bases from J, with 13 bases in between. Per germline, CDR1 GTSNPN and CDR2 SVGIG (reference sequence). The CDR3 is 15 amino acids. The CDR3 is CAWSVSGLRNSPLHF. Written as DNA, the CDR3 is TGTGCCTGGAGTGTAAGTGGACTTCGGAATTCACCCCTCCACTTT.

The rearrangement joins TRBV6-5 to TRBJ2-1, with 8 bases identical to TRBD1. J gave up 6 bases and V 6 bases, and 7 bases lay outside the gene matches. The CDR3 is 14 residues long. Germline V gene sequence: CDR1 MNHEY, CDR2 SVGAGI. CDR3 loop: CASRADRGGNEQFF. In nucleotides, the CDR3 is TGTGCCAGCAGAGCCGACAGGGGTGGCAATGAGCAGTTCTTC.

The rearrangement uses TRBV29-1 and TRBJ2-1; TRBD2 matches 7 bases. V gave up 8 bases and J gave up 4 bases; unmatched junction bases: 8. CDR3 length equals 13 residues. Germline V lookup: CDR1 SQVTM, CDR2 ANQGSEA. The CDR3 sequence: CSLGGSAYNEQFF. DNA for the CDR3: TGCAGCTTGGGGGGGTCGGCTTACAATGAGCAGTTCTTC.

This CDR3 is CASSLDQIEAFF. CDR3 nucleotides: TGTGCCAGCAGCTTGGATCAGATTGAAGCTTTCTTT. This sequence joins TRBV5-4 and TRBJ1-1; D gene uncertain. Per germline, CDR1 SGHNT and CDR2 YYREEE (reference sequence). The V end was cut by 0 bases, the J end by 7 bases, with 7 bases between. The CDR3 runs 12 residues.